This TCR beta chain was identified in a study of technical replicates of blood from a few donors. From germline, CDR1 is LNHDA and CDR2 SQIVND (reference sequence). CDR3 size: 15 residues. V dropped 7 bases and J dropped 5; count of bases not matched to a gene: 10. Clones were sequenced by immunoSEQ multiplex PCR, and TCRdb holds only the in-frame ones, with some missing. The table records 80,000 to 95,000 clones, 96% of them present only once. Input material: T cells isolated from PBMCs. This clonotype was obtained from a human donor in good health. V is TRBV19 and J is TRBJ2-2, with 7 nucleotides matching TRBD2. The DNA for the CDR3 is TGTGCCAGTACCCTTCGGGGGGAGGGGACCGGGGAGCTGTTTTTT. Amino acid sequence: CASTLRGEGTGELFF. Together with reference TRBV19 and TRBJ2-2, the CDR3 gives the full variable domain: DGGITQSPKYLFRKEGQNVTLSCEQNLNHDAMYWYRQDPGQGLRLIYYSQIVNDFQKGDIAEGYSVSREKKESFPLTVTSAQKNPTAFYLCASTLRGEGTGELFFGEGSRLTVL.